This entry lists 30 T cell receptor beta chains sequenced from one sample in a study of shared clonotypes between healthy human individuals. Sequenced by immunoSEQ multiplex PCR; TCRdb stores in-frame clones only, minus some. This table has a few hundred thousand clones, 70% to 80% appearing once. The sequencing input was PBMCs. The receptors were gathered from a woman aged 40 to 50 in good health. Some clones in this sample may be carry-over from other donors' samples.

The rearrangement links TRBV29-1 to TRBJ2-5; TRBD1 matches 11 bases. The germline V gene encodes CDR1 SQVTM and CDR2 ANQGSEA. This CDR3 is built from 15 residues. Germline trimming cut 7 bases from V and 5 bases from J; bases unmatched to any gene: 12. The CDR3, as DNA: TGCAGCGCCGTACCCGGACAGGGGGCAAGGGAGACCCAGTACTTC. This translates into CSAVPGQGARETQYF.

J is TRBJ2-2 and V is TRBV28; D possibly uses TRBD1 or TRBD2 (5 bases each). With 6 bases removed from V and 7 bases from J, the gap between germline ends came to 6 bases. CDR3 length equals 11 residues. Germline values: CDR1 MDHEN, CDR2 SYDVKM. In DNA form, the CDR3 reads TGTGCCAGCAGGGGGGTCGGGGAGCTGTTTTTT. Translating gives CASRGVGELFF.

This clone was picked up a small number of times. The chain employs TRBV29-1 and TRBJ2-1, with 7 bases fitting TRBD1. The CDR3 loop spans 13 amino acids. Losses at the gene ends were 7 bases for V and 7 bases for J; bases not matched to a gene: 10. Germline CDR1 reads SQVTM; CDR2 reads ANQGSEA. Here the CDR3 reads CSADRERGNEQFF. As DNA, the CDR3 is TGCAGCGCCGACAGGGAGAGGGGGAATGAGCAGTTCTTC.

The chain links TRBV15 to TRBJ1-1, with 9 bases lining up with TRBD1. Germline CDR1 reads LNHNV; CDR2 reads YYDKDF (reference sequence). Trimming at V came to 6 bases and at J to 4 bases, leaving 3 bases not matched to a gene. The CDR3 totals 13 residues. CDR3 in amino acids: CATRETGGTEAFF. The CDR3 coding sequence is TGTGCCACCAGAGAGACAGGGGGCACTGAAGCTTTCTTT.

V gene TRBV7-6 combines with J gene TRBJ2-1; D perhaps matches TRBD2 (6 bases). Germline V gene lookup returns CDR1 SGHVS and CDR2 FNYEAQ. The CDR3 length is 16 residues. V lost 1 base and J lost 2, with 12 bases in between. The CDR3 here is CASSLVLAGPYNEQFF. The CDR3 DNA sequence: TGTGCCAGCAGCTTAGTCCTGGCGGGACCCTACAATGAGCAGTTCTTC.

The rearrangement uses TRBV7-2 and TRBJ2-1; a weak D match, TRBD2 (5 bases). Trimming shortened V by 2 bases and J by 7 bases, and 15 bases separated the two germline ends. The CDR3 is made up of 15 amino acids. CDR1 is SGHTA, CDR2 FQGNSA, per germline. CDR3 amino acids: CASSLSGSLENEQFF. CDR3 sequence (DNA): TGTGCCAGCAGCTTAAGTGGGAGTCTGGAAAATGAGCAGTTCTTC.

The CDR3 DNA is TGTGCCAGCTCTCCTCTAGCGGGCACAGATACGCAGTATTTT. Translating gives CASSPLAGTDTQYF. The chain carries TRBV18 and TRBJ2-3; 7 bases line up with TRBD2. With 6 bases clipped from V and 1 base from J, the junction kept 4 bases outside the gene matches. This CDR3 has 14 residues. Germline values: CDR1 KGHSH, CDR2 LQKENI.

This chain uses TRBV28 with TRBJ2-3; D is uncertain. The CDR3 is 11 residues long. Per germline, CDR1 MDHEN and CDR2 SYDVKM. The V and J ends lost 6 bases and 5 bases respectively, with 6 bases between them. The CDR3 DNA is TGTGCCAGCAGGGGCAGAGATACGCAGTATTTT. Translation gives CASRGRDTQYF.

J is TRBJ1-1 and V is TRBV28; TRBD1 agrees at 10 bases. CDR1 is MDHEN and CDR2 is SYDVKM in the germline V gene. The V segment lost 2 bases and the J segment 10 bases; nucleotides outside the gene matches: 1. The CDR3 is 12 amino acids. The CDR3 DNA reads TGTGCCAGCAGTTTAAGGACAGGGGGAGCTTTCTTT. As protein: CASSLRTGGAFF.

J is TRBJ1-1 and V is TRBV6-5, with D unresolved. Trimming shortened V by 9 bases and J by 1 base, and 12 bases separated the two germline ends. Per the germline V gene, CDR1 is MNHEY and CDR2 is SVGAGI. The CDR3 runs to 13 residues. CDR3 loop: CASLMSRNTEAFF. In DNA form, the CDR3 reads TGTGCCAGTTTGATGTCTAGGAACACTGAAGCTTTCTTT.

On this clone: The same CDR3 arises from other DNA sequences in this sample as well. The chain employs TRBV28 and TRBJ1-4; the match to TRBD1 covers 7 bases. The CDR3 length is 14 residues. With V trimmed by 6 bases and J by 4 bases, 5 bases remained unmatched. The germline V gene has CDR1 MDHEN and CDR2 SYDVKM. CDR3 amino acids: CASRPGQNNEKLFF. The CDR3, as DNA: TGTGCCAGCAGGCCGGGACAGAATAATGAAAAACTGTTTTTT.

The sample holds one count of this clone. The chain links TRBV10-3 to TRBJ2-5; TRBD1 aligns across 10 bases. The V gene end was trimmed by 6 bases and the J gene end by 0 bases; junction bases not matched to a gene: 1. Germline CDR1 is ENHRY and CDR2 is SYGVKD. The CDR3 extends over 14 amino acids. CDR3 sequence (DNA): TGTGCCATCAGGGGGACAGGGGACCAAGAGACCCAGTACTTC. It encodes CAIRGTGDQETQYF.

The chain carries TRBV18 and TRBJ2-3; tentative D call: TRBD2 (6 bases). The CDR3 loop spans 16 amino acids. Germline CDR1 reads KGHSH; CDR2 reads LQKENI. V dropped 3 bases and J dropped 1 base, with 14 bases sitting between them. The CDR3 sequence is CASSPGPGVGTDTQYF. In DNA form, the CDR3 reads TGTGCCAGCTCACCGGGTCCGGGAGTCGGCACAGATACGCAGTATTTT.

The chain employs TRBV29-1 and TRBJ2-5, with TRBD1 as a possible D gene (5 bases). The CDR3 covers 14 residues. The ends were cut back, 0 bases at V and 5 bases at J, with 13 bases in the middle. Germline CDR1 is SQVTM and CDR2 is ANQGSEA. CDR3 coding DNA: TGCAGCGTTGAAGATCAACCAGGGATTGAGACCCAGTACTTC. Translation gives CSVEDQPGIETQYF.

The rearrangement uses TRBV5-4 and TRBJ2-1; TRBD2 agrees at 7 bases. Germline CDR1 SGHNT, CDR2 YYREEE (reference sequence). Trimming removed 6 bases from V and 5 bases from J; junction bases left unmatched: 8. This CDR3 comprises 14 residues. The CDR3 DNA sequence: TGTGCCAGCACCTGGGGGGGACTAAACAATGAGCAGTTCTTC. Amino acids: CASTWGGLNNEQFF.

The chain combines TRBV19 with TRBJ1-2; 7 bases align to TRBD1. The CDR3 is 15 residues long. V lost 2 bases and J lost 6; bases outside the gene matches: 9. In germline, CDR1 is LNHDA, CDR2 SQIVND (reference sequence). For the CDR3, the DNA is TGTGCCAGTAGTATACAGTACTACAGGGGCCATGGCTACACCTTC. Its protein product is CASSIQYYRGHGYTF.

The CDR3 sequence is CASSLAMGSRYGYTF. The CDR3 nucleotides are TGCGCCAGCAGCTTGGCCATGGGGTCACGATATGGCTACACCTTC. The chain joins TRBV5-1 to TRBJ1-2; D remains unclear. V was clipped by 0 bases and J by 5 bases, with 14 bases between them. The CDR3 is 15 residues long. Germline CDR1 is SGHRS and CDR2 is YFSETQ.

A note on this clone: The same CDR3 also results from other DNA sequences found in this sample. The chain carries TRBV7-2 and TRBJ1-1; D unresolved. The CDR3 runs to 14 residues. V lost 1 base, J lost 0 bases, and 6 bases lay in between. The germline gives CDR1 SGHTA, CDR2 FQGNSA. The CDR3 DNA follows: TGTGCCAGCAGCTTAGGTCAGATGAACACTGAAGCTTTCTTT. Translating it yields CASSLGQMNTEAFF.

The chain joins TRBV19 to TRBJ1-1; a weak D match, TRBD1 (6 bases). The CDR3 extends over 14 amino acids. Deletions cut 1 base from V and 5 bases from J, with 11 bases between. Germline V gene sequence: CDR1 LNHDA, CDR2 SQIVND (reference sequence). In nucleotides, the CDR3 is TGTGCCAGTAGTATAGCCAACAGGGAGACTGAAGCTTTCTTT. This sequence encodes CASSIANRETEAFF.

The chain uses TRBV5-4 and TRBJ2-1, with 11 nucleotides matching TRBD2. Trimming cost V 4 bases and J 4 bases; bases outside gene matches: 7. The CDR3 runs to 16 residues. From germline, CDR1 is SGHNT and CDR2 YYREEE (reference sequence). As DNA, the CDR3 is TGTGCCAGCAGCCGACCGACTAGCGGGGCTTACAATGAGCAGTTCTTC. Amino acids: CASSRPTSGAYNEQFF.

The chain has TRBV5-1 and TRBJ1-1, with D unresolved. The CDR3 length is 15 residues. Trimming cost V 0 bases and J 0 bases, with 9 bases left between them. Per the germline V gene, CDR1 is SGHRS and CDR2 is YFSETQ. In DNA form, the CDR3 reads TGCGCCAGCAGCTTGGGCCCGGGAATGAACACTGAAGCTTTCTTT. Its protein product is CASSLGPGMNTEAFF.

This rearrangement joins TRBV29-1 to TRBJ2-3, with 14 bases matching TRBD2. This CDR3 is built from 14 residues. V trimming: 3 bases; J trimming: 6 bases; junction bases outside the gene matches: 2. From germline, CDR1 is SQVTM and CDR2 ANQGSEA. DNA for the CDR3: TGCAGCGTTGACGGGACTAGCGGGAGCGATACGCAGTATTTT. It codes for CSVDGTSGSDTQYF.

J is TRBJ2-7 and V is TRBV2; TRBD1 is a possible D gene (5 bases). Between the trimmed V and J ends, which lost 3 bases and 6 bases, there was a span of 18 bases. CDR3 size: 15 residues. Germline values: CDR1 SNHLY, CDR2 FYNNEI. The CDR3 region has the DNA TGTGCCAGCAGTGAGGCCCGACAAGCTGGGGCCGAGCAGTACTTC. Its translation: CASSEARQAGAEQYF.

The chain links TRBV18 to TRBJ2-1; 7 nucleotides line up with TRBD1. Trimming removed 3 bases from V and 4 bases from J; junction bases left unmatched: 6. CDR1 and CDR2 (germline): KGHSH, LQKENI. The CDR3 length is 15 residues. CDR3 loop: CASSPFGTEYNEQFF. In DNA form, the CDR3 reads TGTGCCAGCTCACCGTTCGGGACAGAATACAATGAGCAGTTCTTC.

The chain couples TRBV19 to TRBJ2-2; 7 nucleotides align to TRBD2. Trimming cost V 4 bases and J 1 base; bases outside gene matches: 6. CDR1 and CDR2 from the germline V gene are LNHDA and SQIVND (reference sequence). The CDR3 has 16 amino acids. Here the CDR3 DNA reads TGTGCCAGTAGTAAGGGAGGGCTTTTGAACACCGGGGAGCTGTTTTTT. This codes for CASSKGGLLNTGELFF.

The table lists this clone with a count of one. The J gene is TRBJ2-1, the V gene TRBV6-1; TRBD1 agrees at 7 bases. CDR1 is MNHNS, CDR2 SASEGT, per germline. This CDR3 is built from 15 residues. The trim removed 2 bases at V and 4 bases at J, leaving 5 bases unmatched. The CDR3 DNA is TGTGCCAGCAGTGAAAGCCAGGGGGAATACAATGAGCAGTTCTTC. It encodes CASSESQGEYNEQFF.

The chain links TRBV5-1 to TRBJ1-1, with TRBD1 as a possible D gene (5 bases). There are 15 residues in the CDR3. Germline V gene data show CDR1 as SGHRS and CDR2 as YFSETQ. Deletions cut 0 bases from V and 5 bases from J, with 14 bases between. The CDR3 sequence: CASSLGGVRRTEAFF. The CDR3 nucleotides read TGCGCCAGCAGCTTGGGAGGGGTTAGACGGACTGAAGCTTTCTTT.

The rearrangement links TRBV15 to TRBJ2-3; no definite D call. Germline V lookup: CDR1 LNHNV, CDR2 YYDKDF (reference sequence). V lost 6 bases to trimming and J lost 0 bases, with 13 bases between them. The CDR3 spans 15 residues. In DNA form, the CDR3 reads TGTGCCACCAGGGGCAAGCAGAAAAGCACAGATACGCAGTATTTT. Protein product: CATRGKQKSTDTQYF.

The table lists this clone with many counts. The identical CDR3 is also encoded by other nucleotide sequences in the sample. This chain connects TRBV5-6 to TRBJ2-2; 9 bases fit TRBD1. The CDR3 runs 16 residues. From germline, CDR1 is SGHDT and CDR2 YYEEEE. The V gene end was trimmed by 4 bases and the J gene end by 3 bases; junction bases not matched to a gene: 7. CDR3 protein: CASSPGTGRDTGELFF. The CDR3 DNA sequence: TGTGCCAGCAGCCCTGGGACAGGGCGGGACACCGGGGAGCTGTTTTTT.

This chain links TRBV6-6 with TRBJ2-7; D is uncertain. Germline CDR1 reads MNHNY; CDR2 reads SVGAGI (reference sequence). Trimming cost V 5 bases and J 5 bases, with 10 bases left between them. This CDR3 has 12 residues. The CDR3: CASSDTLDEQYF. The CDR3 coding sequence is TGTGCCAGCAGTGATACTTTGGACGAGCAGTACTTC.